Following are 18 T cell receptor beta chains from one sample sequenced in a study of blood T cell repertoires in COVID-19. Generated by immunoSEQ multiplex PCR, the TCRdb table keeps only in-frame clones and is missing some. The sample yields some 150,000 clones, 75% to 85% seen once. Sample: peripheral blood. The origin of the receptors is a man between 60 and 75 years old with active or convalescent COVID-19.

Concerning this clone itself: The same CDR3 arises from other DNA sequences in this sample as well. The chain employs TRBV6-5 and TRBJ2-7; 7 bases agree with TRBD1. With V trimmed by 5 bases and J by 0 bases, 4 bases remained unmatched. The CDR3 runs 14 residues. Germline loops: CDR1 MNHEY, CDR2 SVGAGI. The CDR3 protein is CASSRDSSSYEQYF. The CDR3 region has the DNA TGTGCCAGCAGTAGGGACAGTAGCTCCTACGAGCAGTACTTC.

The chain carries TRBV5-1 and TRBJ1-3, with 7 bases lining up with TRBD1. This CDR3 has 15 residues. Germline V lookup: CDR1 SGHRS, CDR2 YFSETQ. The J segment lost 3 bases and the V segment lost 5 bases, leaving 8 bases of the junction unmatched. This CDR3 reads CASSPGAGGGNTIYF. Written as DNA, the CDR3 is TGCGCCAGCAGTCCCGGCGCAGGGGGTGGAAACACCATATATTTT. Full variable domain (missing parts from reference TRBV5-1 and TRBJ1-3): KAGVTQTPRYLIKTRGQQVTLSCSPISGHRSVSWYQQTPGQGLQFLFEYFSETQRNKGNFPGRFSGRQFSNSRSEMNVSTLELGDSALYLCASSPGAGGGNTIYFGEGSWLTVV.

The chain couples TRBV28 to TRBJ1-2, with unresolved D. With 7 bases removed from V and 3 bases from J, the gap between germline ends came to 6 bases. The CDR3 covers 11 residues. Germline assignment: CDR1 MDHEN and CDR2 SYDVKM. The CDR3 sequence: CASMSDYGYTF. The DNA of the CDR3 is TGTGCCAGCATGTCCGACTATGGCTACACCTTC.

This clone has just one count. This sequence joins TRBV7-9 and TRBJ2-7, with 9 nucleotides matching TRBD1. This CDR3 contains 14 residues. With V trimmed by 2 bases and J by 9 bases, 8 bases remained unmatched. Germline CDR1 and CDR2: SEHNR and FQNEAQ (reference sequence). The CDR3 DNA reads as TGTGCCAGCAGCTTACCAACAGGGGGCCGCGGGCAGTACTTC. Protein product: CASSLPTGGRGQYF.

The chain joins TRBV3-1 (or the pseudogene TRBV3-2) to TRBJ1-3; D might be TRBD1 (5 bases). Trimming took off 4 bases at V and 4 bases at J, with 17 bases between the two ends. CDR3 length: 16 amino acids. Germline V gene sequence: CDR1 LGHDT, CDR2 YNNKEL (reference sequence). This CDR3 reads CASSLGWGEPGNTIYF. In nucleotides, the CDR3 is TGTGCCAGCAGCCTCGGGTGGGGGGAGCCGGGAAACACCATATATTTT.

V is TRBV2 and J is TRBJ2-2; 9 bases fit TRBD2. This CDR3 region has 15 residues. The V and J ends lost 3 bases and 6 bases, in that order; junction bases with no gene match: 5. Germline V lookup: CDR1 SNHLY, CDR2 FYNNEI. CDR3 sequence (DNA): TGTGCCAGCAGTGAGGTAGCGGGAGAGCCCGGGGAGCTGTTTTTT. Its translation is CASSEVAGEPGELFF.

This chain connects TRBV28 to TRBJ1-2; maybe TRBD1 (5 bases). V was trimmed by 2 bases and J by 6 bases, leaving 7 bases between them. The length of the CDR3 is 12 residues. The germline V gene encodes CDR1 MDHEN and CDR2 SYDVKM. This CDR3 reads CASSLDRHGYTF. The CDR3 region has the DNA TGTGCCAGCAGTTTAGACAGACATGGCTACACCTTC.

The J gene is TRBJ2-6, the V gene TRBV7-6; 8 nucleotides align to TRBD1. In germline, CDR1 is SGHVS, CDR2 FNYEAQ. This CDR3 region has 17 residues. V trimming: 5 bases; J trimming: 0 bases; junction bases outside the gene matches: 6. CDR3 DNA sequence: TGTGCCAGCAGCCCGGACAGGGCCATCTCTGGGGCCAACGTCCTGACTTTC. It specifies CASSPDRAISGANVLTF.

The chain combines TRBV7-9 with TRBJ2-7; D is possibly TRBD2 (6 bases). This CDR3 is 14 amino acids long. Germline loops: CDR1 SEHNR, CDR2 FQNEAQ (reference sequence). V shed 1 base and J shed 3 bases, with 10 bases lying between them. CDR3 region: CASSLGAGSYEQYF. CDR3 DNA sequence: TGTGCCAGCAGCTTAGGGGCGGGAAGCTACGAGCAGTACTTC.

This clone has just one count. The chain carries TRBV6-6 and TRBJ1-4; the match to TRBD1 covers 8 bases. The germline V gene has CDR1 MNHNY and CDR2 SVGAGI (reference sequence). The V and J ends lost 3 bases and 5 bases, in that order; junction bases with no gene match: 8. The CDR3 is 16 residues long. DNA for the CDR3: TGTGCCAGCAGTTATTTCACAGGGGGACAAAATGAAAAACTGTTTTTT. Translation: CASSYFTGGQNEKLFF.

The CDR3 DNA reads TGTGCCAGTACCCCCCCCGGCGGAGCCCCGAACACCGGGGAGCTGTTTTTT. This sequence encodes CASTPPGGAPNTGELFF. The chain combines TRBV19 with TRBJ2-2; D unresolved. V lost 7 bases and J 0 bases, leaving 18 bases between the germline ends. Germline values: CDR1 LNHDA, CDR2 SQIVND (reference sequence). This CDR3 is built from 17 residues.

J is TRBJ1-5 and V is TRBV10-3; tentative D call: TRBD1 (5 bases). This CDR3 is 15 amino acids long. Between the trimmed V and J ends, which lost 10 bases and 1 base, there was a span of 17 bases. The V gene's germline CDR1 is ENHRY and CDR2 SYGVKD. The CDR3 reads CATARVGGSNQPQHF. CDR3 nucleotide sequence: TGTGCCACCGCCAGGGTCGGGGGGAGCAATCAGCCCCAGCATTTT.

V is TRBV29-1 and J is TRBJ1-6, with D uncertain. In germline, CDR1 is SQVTM, CDR2 ANQGSEA. V gave up 5 bases and J gave up 5 bases, with 13 bases separating them. The CDR3 sequence is 14 residues long. The CDR3 spells CSVSGGDDNSPLHF. The CDR3 region has the DNA TGCAGCGTTTCAGGTGGTGATGATAATTCACCCCTCCACTTT.

A single count supports this clone. The chain is built from TRBV29-1 and TRBJ1-1, with 12 bases matching TRBD1. The germline V gene has CDR1 SQVTM and CDR2 ANQGSEA. The CDR3 is 16 amino acids. Trimming removed 6 bases from V and 0 bases from J; junction bases left unmatched: 8. Written as DNA, the CDR3 is TGCAGCGTGATCGCGGGACAGGGGGCTTTGAACACTGAAGCTTTCTTT. Its translation: CSVIAGQGALNTEAFF. The variable domain in full, with the rest retrieved from reference TRBV29-1 and TRBJ1-1, is SAVISQKPSRDICQRGTSLTIQCQVDSQVTMMFWYRQQPGQSLTLIATANQGSEATYESGFVIDKFPISRPNLTFSTLTVSNMSPEDSSIYLCSVIAGQGALNTEAFFGQGTRLTVV.

The rearrangement links TRBV15 to TRBJ2-5; 11 nucleotides match TRBD1. After removal of 5 bases from V and 3 bases from J, the junction contained 11 bases not matched to a gene. CDR3 length: 17 amino acids. The germline V gene has CDR1 LNHNV and CDR2 YYDKDF (reference sequence). The CDR3 nucleotides are TGTGCCACCAGCCGTCGGGCCGGACAGGGGGCGGAAGAGACCCAGTACTTC. Translating gives CATSRRAGQGAEETQYF.

The V call is TRBV11-3, the J call TRBJ2-2; TRBD2 matches 12 bases. This CDR3 spans 16 amino acids. Trimming cost V 5 bases and J 5 bases; bases outside gene matches: 6. Germline V gives CDR1 SGHNT, CDR2 YENEEA. The chain's CDR3 is CASSLLGTSGTGELFF. The CDR3 region has the DNA TGTGCCAGCAGCCTATTAGGGACTAGCGGGACCGGGGAGCTGTTTTTT.

The V and J genes are TRBV9 and TRBJ2-1, with D perhaps TRBD1 (6 bases). V shed 3 bases and J shed 9 bases, with 10 bases lying between them. Germline loops: CDR1 SGDLS, CDR2 YYNGEE. The CDR3 totals 12 residues. CDR3 coding DNA: TGTGCCAGCAGCGGTCAGGGGAGTGAGCAGTTCTTC. It is translated as CASSGQGSEQFF.

The rearrangement uses TRBV10-3 and TRBJ1-1; a weak D match, TRBD1 (5 bases). V dropped 7 bases and J dropped 0 bases, with 12 bases sitting between them. This CDR3 contains 14 residues. Germline loops: CDR1 ENHRY, CDR2 SYGVKD. The CDR3 nucleotides read TGTGCCATCAAATGGGCGGGACTGAACACTGAAGCTTTCTTT. This encodes CAIKWAGLNTEAFF.